Listed here are 17 T cell receptor beta chains from one sample, sequenced in a study of PD-1 blockade in mismatch repair-deficient tumors. Clones were sequenced by immunoSEQ multiplex PCR, and TCRdb holds only the in-frame ones, with some missing. The profile shows tens of thousands of clones, around 73% of them singletons. Specimen: peripheral blood, collected 2 weeks after starting pembrolizumab. These receptors all stem from an adult with mismatch repair-deficient cancer.

V gene TRBV27 combines with J gene TRBJ2-1; a possible D gene is TRBD2 (6 bases). This CDR3 comprises 15 residues. With 5 bases removed from V and 0 bases from J, the gap between germline ends came to 11 bases. Germline CDR1 and CDR2: MNHEY and SMNVEV (reference sequence). CDR3 loop: CASSQDGSSYNEQFF. The CDR3 region has the DNA TGTGCCAGCAGTCAGGACGGGAGCTCCTACAATGAGCAGTTCTTC.

The sample holds a few counts of this clone. The chain employs TRBV18 and TRBJ2-7; D is perhaps TRBD1 (5 bases). Trimming removed 4 bases at V and 4 bases at J, with 17 bases between. The CDR3 is 15 residues long. Germline CDR1 KGHSH, CDR2 LQKENI. The CDR3 sequence is CASSLSGANTYEQYF. CDR3 in DNA: TGTGCCAGCTCACTATCTGGGGCCAACACATACGAGCAGTACTTC.

CDR3 amino acids: CASSGDLSTGELFF. The CDR3 DNA reads TGTGCCAGCAGTGGGGACTTAAGCACCGGGGAGCTGTTTTTT. The V and J genes are TRBV25-1 and TRBJ2-2, with D tentatively TRBD2 (6 bases). The CDR3 has 14 amino acids. Germline loops: CDR1 MGHDK, CDR2 SYGVNS. Trimming stripped 4 bases from V and 4 bases from J, with 10 bases between.

The CDR3 reads CASSVAFNEQYF. CDR3 coding DNA: TGTGCCAGCAGCGTAGCTTTCAACGAGCAGTACTTC. This chain connects TRBV9 to TRBJ2-7; no firm D call. The CDR3 is 12 amino acids. Germline-derived CDR1 and CDR2 are SGDLS and YYNGEE. With 0 bases removed from V and 5 bases from J, the gap between germline ends came to 6 bases.

This clone was seen a few times. The V and J genes are TRBV7-9 and TRBJ1-4; D is ambiguous. CDR3 length: 14 residues. In germline, CDR1 is SEHNR, CDR2 FQNEAQ (reference sequence). V was pared by 3 bases and J by 8 bases, with 13 bases between. The CDR3 region is CASSLVGSGEKLFF. CDR3 in DNA: TGTGCCAGCAGCTTGGTCGGGTCCGGGGAAAAACTGTTTTTT.

The chain recombines TRBV30 with TRBJ2-2; TRBD2 agrees at 15 bases. The length of the CDR3 is 16 residues. Germline V gives CDR1 GTSNPN, CDR2 SVGIG (reference sequence). Unmatched junction bases numbered 8, after V lost 4 bases and J lost 8 bases. The CDR3 protein is CAWNSGGLAGGGELFF. CDR3 in DNA: TGTGCCTGGAACAGTGGGGGACTAGCGGGAGGTGGGGAGCTGTTTTTT.

The V call is TRBV6-6, the J call TRBJ2-4; tentative D call: TRBD1 (7 bases). The CDR3 consists of 15 residues. Looked up from germline, CDR1 is MNHNY and CDR2 is SVGAGI (reference sequence). The V end lost 6 bases, the J end lost 4 bases, and 16 bases lay between the germline ends. The CDR3 nucleotides read TGTGCCAGCAGCTCAGGGGGGACGGGGAAAAACATTCAGTACTTC. It specifies CASSSGGTGKNIQYF.

The chain uses TRBV11-2 and TRBJ1-1; D perhaps matches TRBD1 (5 bases). Germline values: CDR1 SGHAT, CDR2 FQNNGV. V lost 1 base and J lost 1, with 10 bases in between. There are 15 residues in the CDR3. The CDR3 loop reads CASSLVGGKNTEAFF. CDR3 bases: TGTGCCAGCAGCTTAGTGGGGGGGAAGAACACTGAAGCTTTCTTT.

The chain uses TRBV5-1 and TRBJ2-5, with D possibly called TRBD1 or TRBD2 (6 bases each). Germline assignment: CDR1 SGHRS and CDR2 YFSETQ. The CDR3 is made up of 14 amino acids. V was clipped by 5 bases and J by 3 bases, with 14 bases between them. In DNA form, the CDR3 reads TGCGCCAGCAGACCCGGGGGCGGAGAAGAGACCCAGTACTTC. Translation gives CASRPGGGEETQYF.

This clone is a singleton in its sample. The rearrangement links TRBV6-4 to TRBJ2-7; D perhaps matches TRBD2 (6 bases). The CDR3 runs to 18 residues. The germline V gene has CDR1 MRHNA and CDR2 SNTAGT. V lost 2 bases, J lost 4 bases, and 24 bases lay in between. In DNA form, the CDR3 reads TGTGCCAGCAGTGACACCGGGGGTTCCCACCGTCCGGTGTACGAGCAGTACTTC. Translated: CASSDTGGSHRPVYEQYF.

V gene TRBV7-2 combines with J gene TRBJ1-4; 9 positions agree with TRBD1. V shed 6 bases, J shed 1 base, and the junction held 6 bases outside the gene matches. CDR3 size: 16 residues. The germline gives CDR1 SGHTA, CDR2 FQGNSA. The CDR3, as DNA: TGTGCCAGCAGTCCACAGGGGGCGCGAACTAATGAAAAACTGTTTTTT. Translation: CASSPQGARTNEKLFF.

The V call is TRBV5-4, the J call TRBJ1-3, with D perhaps TRBD1 (5 bases). The V end was cut by 4 bases, the J end by 2 bases, with 10 bases between. The germline V gene has CDR1 SGHNT and CDR2 YYREEE (reference sequence). This CDR3 is built from 14 residues. CDR3 sequence: CASSPGTTGNTIYF. The CDR3 DNA sequence: TGTGCCAGCAGCCCCGGGACTACTGGAAACACCATATATTTT.

The chain has TRBV5-4 and TRBJ2-1; 7 bases fit TRBD1. The CDR3 loop spans 16 amino acids. The germline CDR1 and CDR2 sequences are SGHNT and YYREEE (reference sequence). V was pared by 4 bases and J by 3 bases, with 10 bases of the junction left unmatched. The CDR3 loop is CASSPIPGQSYNEQFF. Written as DNA, the CDR3 is TGTGCCAGCAGCCCCATTCCGGGACAGAGCTACAATGAGCAGTTCTTC.

The chain combines TRBV5-5 with TRBJ2-5, with 8 bases lining up with TRBD2. This CDR3 has 14 amino acids. V was clipped by 0 bases and J by 5 bases; unmatched bases: 3. Germline CDR1 reads SGHKS; CDR2 reads YYEKEE (reference sequence). In DNA, the CDR3 is TGTGCCAGCAGCTTGGGGGGACTAGGGGAGACCCAGTACTTC. Amino acids: CASSLGGLGETQYF.

The chain employs TRBV5-1 and TRBJ1-1, with D possibly TRBD1 on 5 matching bases. Germline V gene sequence: CDR1 SGHRS, CDR2 YFSETQ. V was trimmed by 4 bases and J by 1 base, leaving 14 bases between them. The CDR3 is made up of 15 amino acids. DNA of the CDR3: TGCGCCAGCAGCCCCCCGGGGGGGGAGAACACTGAAGCTTTCTTT. It specifies CASSPPGGENTEAFF.

V usage is TRBV19 and J usage is TRBJ2-2; D gene uncertain. There are 13 residues in the CDR3. Germline lookup yields CDR1 LNHDA and CDR2 SQIVND (reference sequence). Trimming stripped 5 bases from V and 6 bases from J, with 10 bases between. CDR3 nucleotide sequence: TGTGCCAGTAGTCCCGACGTGGCCGGGGAGCTGTTTTTT. Encoded protein: CASSPDVAGELFF.

For the CDR3, the DNA is TGTGCCAGCAGTTTAAAGGGGGGCAATCAGCCCCAGCATTTT. It encodes CASSLKGGNQPQHF. The V and J genes are TRBV27 and TRBJ1-5; D is perhaps TRBD1 (6 bases). Looked up from germline, CDR1 is MNHEY and CDR2 is SMNVEV (reference sequence). Deletions cut 2 bases from V and 2 bases from J, with 7 bases between. The CDR3 totals 14 residues.